This T cell receptor (beta chain) emerged from a study of T cell changes during pregnancy in multiple sclerosis (dated by TCRdb to the late 2010s). Describing the broader study: The study looked at changes in the T cell repertoire across pregnancy in women with multiple sclerosis.

Library preparation was by the immunoSEQ multiplex PCR assay. TCRdb re-hosts the immuneACCESS table, in-frame sequences only. Its copies lack some clones; in the studies checked, an unresolved V gene accounts for under half of them, and the cause for the rest is not known. Across this sample there are 85,000 to 120,000 clones, with around 92% seen only once. Together, the top ten hold around 1.5% of the sample. The CDR3 runs 12 residues from the cysteine to the phenylalanine. Just CDR3 DNA is preserved here, 36 bases in frame from base 1. Note on this clone: This receptor's antigen is unknown. Per-base qualities were not stored, and no clone one base away is much larger.

In this chain, TRBV21-1 is recombined with TRBJ1-2; TRBD1 was called by the table and not checked on the DNA. TRBV21-1 has pseudogene status. The receptor's source is a female donor with multiple sclerosis, enrolled in a pregnancy study. The material was peripheral blood, obtained after pregnancy. The CDR3 corresponds to CARGTGQYGYTF. In nucleotide form, the sequence is TGTGCCAGGGGGACAGGGCAATATGGCTACACCTTC.